This is a list of T cell receptor beta chains from one sample in a study of control samples from healthy donors and cancer patients. The data were produced by immunoSEQ multiplex PCR, yet TCRdb's version contains in-frame clones alone and is incomplete. The sample shows 100,000 to 150,000 clones, approximately 89% of them seen only once. Sequencing was performed on blood. These receptor sequences come from a man between 18 and 29 years old in good health. Each CDR3 is given with its conserved first and last residue. Each record gives: CDR3 DNA, CDR3 protein, J gene, V gene, D gene, clone size. The D gene is left open where the match is weak. Clone size appears in some rows only: once, few, many, or a class for an expanded clone.

TGTGCCAGCAGTGAAGCGGTGGAGCCCCAGCATTTT,CASSEAVEPQHF,TRBJ1-5,TRBV6-1,.,.
TGTGCCAGCAGTTTGGACAGGCCGAGCTACAATGAGCAGTTCTTC,CASSLDRPSYNEQFF,TRBJ2-1,TRBV6-6,TRBD1,.
TGTGCCAGCAGGAGACAAGGGAACACTGAAGCTTTCTTT,CASRRQGNTEAFF,TRBJ1-1,TRBV6-5,.,.
TGCAGCGTTGAACCCGGGACTAGCAAGACAGATACGCAGTATTTT,CSVEPGTSKTDTQYF,TRBJ2-3,TRBV29-1,TRBD2,.
TGCGCCAGCAGCTTGTCTGCTAGCGCGAACACCGGGGAGCTGTTTTTT,CASSLSASANTGELFF,TRBJ2-2,TRBV5-1,.,.
TGTGCCAGTAGTATGGACGGAGCGAACACTGAAGCTTTCTTT,CASSMDGANTEAFF,TRBJ1-1,TRBV19,.,.
TGTGCCAGCAGCTTAGGGTGGGTACCCGAGACCCAGTACTTC,CASSLGWVPETQYF,TRBJ2-5,TRBV7-2,.,.
TGTGCCATCAGTTCAAGCCCCGGGACAGGGAGCACAGATACGCAGTATTTT,CAISSSPGTGSTDTQYF,TRBJ2-3,TRBV10-3,TRBD1,.
TGTGCCAGCAGTGGAAAGTATGGCTACACCTTC,CASSGKYGYTF,TRBJ1-2,TRBV2,.,.
TGTGCCACCAGCAGAGAATTGTATACGCAGTATTTT,CATSRELYTQYF,TRBJ2-3,TRBV15,.,.
TGTGCCAGCAGCTGGACAAAGAACACCGGGGAGCTGTTTTTT,CASSWTKNTGELFF,TRBJ2-2,TRBV5-6,.,.
TGTGCCAGCAGCTTAGACGCAGCCACAGATACGCAGTATTTT,CASSLDAATDTQYF,TRBJ2-3,TRBV7-9,.,.
TGTGCCAGTAGTGCCGACAGGCAAGCCCTTAACTATGGCTACACCTTC,CASSADRQALNYGYTF,TRBJ1-2,TRBV19,.,.
TGTGCCAGCAGCTCAATCAGGACCTTGAACACTGAAGCTTTCTTT,CASSSIRTLNTEAFF,TRBJ1-1,TRBV7-9,.,.
TGTGCCAGCAGGACCCAGGGGGCTGAAGCTTTCTTT,CASRTQGAEAFF,TRBJ1-1,TRBV2,TRBD1,.
TGCGCCAGCAGCTCGACTAGCGGGGGGAACAATGAGCAGTTCTTC,CASSSTSGGNNEQFF,TRBJ2-1,TRBV5-1,TRBD2,.
TGTGCCAGCAGTTACTCGGGCCGCAAAGAGACCCAGTACTTC,CASSYSGRKETQYF,TRBJ2-5,TRBV6-5,.,.
TGCGCCAGCTCGGGACAGAACACAGATACGCAGTATTTT,CASSGQNTDTQYF,TRBJ2-3,TRBV5-1,TRBD1,once
TGTGCCAGCAGCTCGACAGATACGCAGTATTTT,CASSSTDTQYF,TRBJ2-3,TRBV7-2,.,.
TGTGCCAGCAGAACAGGGGATCAGCCCCAGCATTTT,CASRTGDQPQHF,TRBJ1-5,TRBV19,TRBD1,.
TGTGCCAGCAGCGTAGCTCAGAGGGACTGGGAGACCCAGTACTTC,CASSVAQRDWETQYF,TRBJ2-5,TRBV9,.,.
TGTGCCAGCAGCGATGGACAGAACTATGGCTACACCTTC,CASSDGQNYGYTF,TRBJ1-2,TRBV25-1,.,.
TGTGCCAGCAGTTTAGGACAGGGCAATCAGCCCCAGCATTTT,CASSLGQGNQPQHF,TRBJ1-5,TRBV6-6,TRBD1,.
TGCGCCAGCGTTGAGGGGGGCCAGGTCAATGAGCAGTTCTTC,CASVEGGQVNEQFF,TRBJ2-1,TRBV5-1,.,.
TGTGCCAGCAGCTACCGACAGGGCTACGAGCAGTACTTC,CASSYRQGYEQYF,TRBJ2-7,TRBV7-8,TRBD1,.
TGCGCCAGCAGCCGCAATACCGGGACTAGCGGTTCTAGCACAGATACGCAGTATTTT,CASSRNTGTSGSSTDTQYF,TRBJ2-3,TRBV4-1,TRBD2,once
TGTGCCAGCAGCTTATCCGTATCAGGGGGCAAAACTGAAGCTTTCTTT,CASSLSVSGGKTEAFF,TRBJ1-1,TRBV7-2,TRBD1,.
TGTGCCAGCAGCTTGGAGGCCATTAGCTCTGGGGCCAACGTCCTGACTTTC,CASSLEAISSGANVLTF,TRBJ2-6,TRBV5-5,.,.
TGTGCCAGCAGCGAGGGAGGTTTTGGGTACGAGCAGTACTTC,CASSEGGFGYEQYF,TRBJ2-7,TRBV7-3,.,.
TGTGCCGGCAGTGACTCGGCGGGGGACGGGACGGATGAGCAGTTCTTC,CAGSDSAGDGTDEQFF,TRBJ2-1,TRBV6-4,TRBD2,.
TGTGCCAGTAGTTCCGGGACTAACTCCTACAATGAGCAGTTCTTC,CASSSGTNSYNEQFF,TRBJ2-1,TRBV19,TRBD2,.
TGCGCCAGCAGTGAGGTGACAGGGGTTGATGGCTACACCTTC,CASSEVTGVDGYTF,TRBJ1-2,TRBV10-2,TRBD1,.
TGTGCCAGCAACCCCACCCCAGGGTTATCGGCCTCCGCTGAAGCTTTCTTT,CASNPTPGLSASAEAFF,TRBJ1-1,TRBV7-9,.,.
TGTGCCATCAGTGGGACAGGGGTGAACACTGAAGCTTTCTTT,CAISGTGVNTEAFF,TRBJ1-1,TRBV10-3,TRBD1,.
TGTGCCAGCTCACCCGAGATATATAGCAATCAGCCCCAGCATTTT,CASSPEIYSNQPQHF,TRBJ1-5,TRBV18,.,.
TGTGCCAGCGGGCCGGCTAGTCAGCCCCAGCATTTT,CASGPASQPQHF,TRBJ1-5,TRBV2,.,.
TGTGCCAGCGGGTTGGGGGGGCATTCTGGGGCCAACGTCCTGACTTTC,CASGLGGHSGANVLTF,TRBJ2-6,TRBV6-6,.,few
TGTGCCAGCAGTGTTAGCTTGAACACTGAAGCTTTCTTT,CASSVSLNTEAFF,TRBJ1-1,TRBV2,.,.
TGTGCCACCAGTGATGGGGACAGCTATGGCTACACCTTC,CATSDGDSYGYTF,TRBJ1-2,TRBV24-1,TRBD1,.
TGTGCCAGCAGCCAAGTATGGGACAGGGATGCTGAAGCTTTCTTT,CASSQVWDRDAEAFF,TRBJ1-1,TRBV14,TRBD1,.
TGTGCCAGCTCAGGGACCGGGACAGGGGTTTTCACTGAAGCTTTCTTT,CASSGTGTGVFTEAFF,TRBJ1-1,TRBV18,TRBD1,once
TGTGCCTGGGAGGGTCGGGGGAATGAAAAACTGTTTTTT,CAWEGRGNEKLFF,TRBJ1-4,TRBV30,.,.
TGTGCCAGCTCACCACGGGACAGGGGCGTCTACGAGCAGTACTTC,CASSPRDRGVYEQYF,TRBJ2-7,TRBV18,TRBD1,.
TGTGCCAGCAGAACCCTCGACCGGGGCACTGAAGCTTTCTTT,CASRTLDRGTEAFF,TRBJ1-1,TRBV2,.,.
TGTGCCAGCAGCTTAGAAGTTGCAGGGACTGGAAACACCATATATTTT,CASSLEVAGTGNTIYF,TRBJ1-3,TRBV7-6,.,.
TGTGCCAGCAGTGAGCCCGGGACAGGACACTACGAGCAGTACTTC,CASSEPGTGHYEQYF,TRBJ2-7,TRBV25-1,TRBD1,.
TGCGCCAGCAGCCAAGCCGCCAGGGGGCTTATAGAGACCCAGTACTTC,CASSQAARGLIETQYF,TRBJ2-5,TRBV4-1,TRBD1,.
TGTGCCAGCAGCTTAGTCAGACTAGCGGGGGACAGGGAGCAGTTCTTC,CASSLVRLAGDREQFF,TRBJ2-1,TRBV11-2,TRBD2,.
TGTGCCAGCAGCTCGACCGTGGAGACCCAGTACTTC,CASSSTVETQYF,TRBJ2-5,TRBV7-9,.,.
TGTGCCAGTAGTACCGGACAGGATGAAAAACTGTTTTTT,CASSTGQDEKLFF,TRBJ1-4,TRBV19,TRBD1,.
TGTGCCAGCAGTTCTATGGGGCGGGAGACCCAGTACTTC,CASSSMGRETQYF,TRBJ2-5,TRBV12-3/TRBV12-4,.,.
TGTGCCAGCAGTGATTATCGGACCCAGACCGCCGGGGAGCTGTTTTTT,CASSDYRTQTAGELFF,TRBJ2-2,TRBV6-1,.,.
TGTGCCAGCAGTTACACTGGGACAGGGGGGGATTCACCCCTCCACTTT,CASSYTGTGGDSPLHF,TRBJ1-6,TRBV6-5,TRBD1,.
TGTGCCAGCAGTCGAGGGACAGGGCGTTCGGATGAAAAACTGTTTTTT,CASSRGTGRSDEKLFF,TRBJ1-4,TRBV2,TRBD1,.
TGCGCCAGCAGTTATAGCGGGGGAGGCACAGATACGCAGTATTTT,CASSYSGGGTDTQYF,TRBJ2-3,TRBV10-1,TRBD2,.
TGTGCCAGCAGGCCCTCCGGGACGGGCGGCTACACCTTC,CASRPSGTGGYTF,TRBJ1-2,TRBV6-5,.,.
TGTGCCAGCAGGAGGACAGGGGACACTGAAGCTTTCTTT,CASRRTGDTEAFF,TRBJ1-1,TRBV6-5,TRBD1,.
TGTGCCAGTAGTGTCTCGATTCTGGACACTGAAGCTTTCTTT,CASSVSILDTEAFF,TRBJ1-1,TRBV19,.,.
TGTGCCAGCAGTGCGGGACAGTTAACTGAAGCTTTCTTT,CASSAGQLTEAFF,TRBJ1-1,TRBV25-1,TRBD1,.